What follows is one T cell receptor beta chain and its context. Its antigen is as yet unknown. This record comes from a study of CD8 T cells in ankylosing spondylitis. Study results and caveats: Within peripheral blood, clones linked to disease were CD8+ and relatively rare. A motif in TCR beta, a set of eight highly homologous variants, appeared characteristic of ankylosing spondylitis blood.

Germline V gives CDR1 ENHRY, CDR2 SYGVKD. The V and J ends lost 6 bases and 5 bases, in that order; junction bases with no gene match: 8. This CDR3 comprises 15 residues. TCRdb recomputed calls from the 5' RACE reads with MiXCR, one row per CDR3 protein. In the table there are almost 400,000 distinct CDR3 sequences, around 22% of which are singletons. Sequencing input: blood, either unsorted or a sorted T cell fraction (not recorded which). The genes are TRBV10-3 and TRBJ2-7, with TRBD2 matching 12 bases. This clonotype was obtained from a male donor with ankylosing spondylitis. The CDR3 region is CAIRLTSGSSDEQYF. DNA for the CDR3: TGTGCCATCAGGTTGACTAGCGGGAGCTCAGACGAGCAGTACTTC.